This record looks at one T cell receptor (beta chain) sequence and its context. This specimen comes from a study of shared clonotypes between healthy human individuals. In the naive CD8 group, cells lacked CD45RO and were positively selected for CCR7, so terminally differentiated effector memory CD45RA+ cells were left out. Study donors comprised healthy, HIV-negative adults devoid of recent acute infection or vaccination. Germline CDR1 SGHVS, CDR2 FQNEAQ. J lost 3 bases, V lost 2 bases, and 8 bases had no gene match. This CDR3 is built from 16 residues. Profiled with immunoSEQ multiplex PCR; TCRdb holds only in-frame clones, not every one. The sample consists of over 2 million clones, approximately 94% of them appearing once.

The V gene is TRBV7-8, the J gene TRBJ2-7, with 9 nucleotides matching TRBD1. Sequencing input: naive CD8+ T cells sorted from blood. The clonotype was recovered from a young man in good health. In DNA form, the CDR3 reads TGTGCCAGCAGCTTATTACCGGGACAGGGCCTCTACGAGCAGTACTTC. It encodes CASSLLPGQGLYEQYF.